This T cell receptor (beta chain) was retrieved from a study of identical twins. V was clipped by 5 bases and J by 1 base, with 9 bases between them. This CDR3 spans 14 amino acids. Per germline, CDR1 LNHNV and CDR2 YYDKDF (reference sequence). In this sample, this clonotype turned up a few times. TCRdb re-analysed the 5' RACE reads in MiXCR, keeping a single row per CDR3 protein. The sample includes hundreds of thousands of distinct CDR3 sequences, over 8.5% of them seen just once. The same specimen was also included in a second study, on yellow fever vaccine responses in identical twins.

The sequenced sample was PBMCs. This sequence joins TRBV15 and TRBJ1-3; no firm D call. The TCR was taken from a woman aged 18-29 years in good health. The CDR3 DNA sequence: TGTGCCACCAGCTATGCGATTTCTGGAAACACCATATATTTT. Its protein product is CATSYAISGNTIYF.